The TCR beta chain under discussion was sequenced for a study of cytomegalovirus exposure and HLA in healthy donors (dated by TCRdb to about 2017). About the study as a whole: An earlier analysis of 587 of the donors reported 250 to 300 Gb of sequence data and approximately 110 million unique TCR beta sequences from 190 million or so T cells. A separate validation cohort of roughly 120 different subjects was used in addition to the approximately 700-subject first cohort. In an earlier analysis of a few hundred of the donors, high-throughput TCR beta sequencing was used to judge whether each TCR beta V gene segment behaved as functional or pseudogenic. In a later analysis, previously published TCR beta repertoires from 600 to 850 donors were re-analyzed and high-resolution HLA genotyping was added so that TCR occurrence patterns could be studied. Among about 410 genotyped donors of the cohort, an average of around 250,000 unique TCR beta nucleotide sequences was sequenced per donor, of which about 18% were non-productive. The number of donors typed differed by locus, with roughly 629-640 for A, B, C, DRB1 and DQB1, 522 for DQA1, 600 to 610 for DPA1, and 472 for DPB1. A later genetic analysis took genome-wide SNP genotypes for 398 of the 666 donors and used that subset as a discovery cohort. Four to six DR-DQ haplotypes were handled as single units for association and clustering, since linkage in the cohort was strong. In the later analysis, no new phenotypic data were used to find candidate immune exposures; instead, reliance was placed on TCR beta sequences and their occurrence across donors. The study combined high-throughput TCR immunosequencing, statistical association of individual TCRs with disease status, and machine learning to predict cytomegalovirus infection status. Of the roughly 430 genotyped donors, over 70% fell in the genetic ancestry cluster associated with self-reported Caucasian donors. The study aimed to test whether cataloging public T cell receptors could reveal signatures of past pathogen exposure. The T cell repertoires of 670 or so subjects were profiled by immunosequencing and related to cytomegalovirus serostatus. Every repertoire in the discovery cohort had been generated on one and the same sequencing platform. HLA typing included class I and class II loci at four-digit resolution. Donor age, sex, ethnicity and CMV serostatus were compiled together with the repertoire data. Approximately 300 gigabases of sequencing data and 78 million or so unique TCR sequences were included in an early release covering roughly 700 HLA-typed donors.

This clone was detected only a few times. Its antigen target is currently unknown. No per-base quality is available; no much larger clone lies one base away. Library construction relied on the immunoSEQ multiplex PCR assay. A mixture of 60 forward primers for TCR Vbeta segments and 13 reverse primers for TCR Jbeta segments was used in the multiplex PCR. The CDR3 region of rearranged TCR beta genes was amplified from genomic DNA by a multiplex PCR assay. The amplified TCR beta libraries were sequenced on the Illumina HiSeq System as 87-base-pair reads. The study's processing was this. A later analysis counted about 80 million unique TCR beta chains across the approximately 700 repertoires, and around 9.9 million of these chains were shared by at least two donors. Raw reads were error-corrected and collapsed into unique sequences with a nearest-neighbor algorithm that merged closely related sequences to remove PCR and sequencing errors. Alignment of CDR3 sequences to IMGT reference sequences was used to assign V, D and J gene segments. For a sequence to be retained, a match of at least six nucleotides was required to both a V gene segment and a J gene segment. Rearrangements were classified as productive when the CDR3 lacked stop codons and remained in frame with V and J, and all other rearrangements were classified as non-productive. Following IMGT convention, CDR3 was defined as the stretch from the second conserved V-encoded cysteine up to the conserved J-encoded phenylalanine. The earlier analysis of a few hundred of the donors excluded any sequence lacking an unambiguous match to a single V gene segment. In an earlier analysis of approximately 590 of the donors, V segments were called functional above 56.7% productive rearrangements and were called segregating when the between-donor standard deviation exceeded 5%. To diagnose cytomegalovirus status from the catalog of TCR beta chain sequences, a statistical classification framework was built. In a later analysis, TCR nucleotide sequences were compared against IMGT/GENE-DB human TR gene sequences so that V and J genes could be assigned. The TCRdist pipeline was used in a later analysis to assign CDR3 sequences and most-parsimonious VDJ recombination scenarios. A later analysis defined each TCR beta chain by its CDR3 amino acid sequence plus V-gene family, and excluded reads lacking a unique V-gene family. In a later analysis, approximately 590 highly shared, low-generation-probability nucleotide sequences were removed to address suspected cross-contamination and a sequencing artifact. In a later analysis, a clonal expansion index for each public chain was calculated from normalized within-repertoire ranks of inferred template counts. In a later analysis, generation probabilities were computed with a VDJ recombination model fitted to out-of-frame rearrangements, and the resulting probabilities were checked against IGoR. In a later analysis, TCR-TCR, TCR-HLA and TCR-CMV co-occurrence was scored with hypergeometric tests, and a repertoire-size bias correction was applied to TCR pairs. False discovery rates were estimated in a later analysis by permuting HLA or CMV assignments 20 times. A later analysis grouped co-occurring TCRs with DBSCAN, adding TCRdist sequence similarity when clustering within HLA-allele-positive subsets. Co-occurrence clustering excluded repertoires with fewer than 30,000 or more than 120,000 public chains, plus five with anomalous nucleotide sharing. TCRdb took over this immuneACCESS table, retaining in-frame rearrangements with V and J assigned. Such tables are incomplete; in checked studies, under half of the missing clones stem from an unresolved V gene, and the remainder is unexplained. V, J and clone size were drawn from that table, and D and trimming were deduced from the DNA. The sample includes just over 150,000 clones, with around 84% observed a single time. The top ten clones comprise roughly 1.9% of the sample.

CDR1 and CDR2, per the germline V gene, are SGDLS and YYNGEE. V loses 4 bases of germline sequence and J loses 7 bases, and the interval between the two ends is 20 bases. Measured from the cysteine to the phenylalanine, the CDR3 is 15 residues long. Only the CDR3 DNA is retained, 45 bases long and in frame from the first base. In total, just over 650 healthy bone marrow donors made up the cohort. Cohort members were all nominally healthy when sampled, although unrecorded immune exposures were likely present. The donor was CMV seronegative and was included in the group of about 400 seronegative cohort members. Each donor provided a peripheral blood sample, and peripheral blood mononuclear cells were used for TCR beta sequencing. Genomic DNA extraction from the blood cell samples was performed with the Qiagen DNeasy Blood Extraction Kit. Broad study findings and their caveats: A later genetic analysis reported fewer N-insertions in productive TCRs among donors in an Asian-associated ancestry cluster than the roughly 690-donor mean. In the study, approximately 160 TCR beta chains were listed as associated with cytomegalovirus. Because counts were too low, about 18 rarely observed V segments, including chromosome 9 orphons, were left out of the earlier analysis of 500 to 750 of the donors. A cluster of highly shared sequence variants was judged likely to represent a technical artifact of the sequencing pipeline. This cohort had only TCR beta chains sequenced, and the lack of alpha or paired-chain data limited which features could be detected. In vitro tests confirmed that a few of the cytomegalovirus-associated TCR beta chains recognize cytomegalovirus antigens. Correlated functional status among segregating V segments might reflect linkage disequilibrium, but an unknown experimental factor could not be ruled out. Some IMGT-functional V segments, including TRBV6-2 and TRBV6-3, could not be told apart with the 87-base-pair reads, so those segments were excluded. According to a later analysis, TCR association rates differed among HLA loci, with DRB1 alleles showing the most associated TCRs and HLA-C alleles showing the fewest. A further reported finding was that TCR beta sequences accurately predicted the HLA-A and HLA-B alleles for most subjects in the first cohort. The presence/absence analyses assumed that sequencing depth was roughly uniform across donors, and that assumption may not be true. A later analysis found that most CMV-associated TCR beta chains appeared HLA-restricted, with HLA associations seemingly driven largely by CMV exposure. When HLA alleles, especially DR and DQ, strongly co-occurred, attributing TCR associations to individual alleles was difficult. Broadly in line with IMGT annotations, most TCR beta V segments showed up in productive rearrangements about 87% or about 30% of the time in an earlier analysis of approximately 600 of the donors. In a later analysis, HLA-associated TCR beta chains were found to be more clonally expanded and to have lower generation probabilities than equally common non-associated chains. A later analysis reported that several top co-occurrence clusters appeared linked to parvovirus B19, influenza, CMV and Epstein-Barr virus. A later analysis associated approximately 17,000 TCR beta sequences with specific HLA alleles at a false discovery rate of 0.05. The classifier was reported to diagnose cytomegalovirus status with high specificity and sensitivity in both the original and validation cohorts. The only immune exposure information available for the cohort was CMV serostatus. V-gene and J-gene trimming of TCR beta chains was associated with a missense DCLRE1C variant in a later genetic analysis, and the association was replicated in an independent cohort. Most TCR sequences were seen in very few donors, while some public TCRs were found in many individuals. HLA typing was unavailable for some donors at each locus, so association tests used only the typed subset. The authors suggested that the approach could potentially be extended to other disease states and immunological phenotypes.

The receptor was derived from a man between 18 and 35 years old in good health and CMV-seronegative. Recombination linked TRBV9 to TRBJ2-5, and TRBD2 may be the D gene, going by 6 matching bases. The sample taken for sequencing was PBMCs. The CDR3 protein sequence reads: CASSPGDSPWGTQYF. The DNA reads as follows: TGTGCCAGCAGCCCCGGGGACTCACCCTGGGGGACCCAGTACTTC.